Below are 23 T cell receptor beta chains sequenced from a single sample in a study of response to subunit inactivated influenza vaccine. Each CDR3 protein is one row after TCRdb ran MiXCR on the RT-PCR reads. The table shows 630,000 or so distinct CDR3 sequences, with around 16% occurring only once. Sample: PBMCs from blood, taken roughly 13 days after vaccination. The receptors stem from a man aged 50-60 years who received an inactivated influenza vaccine.

This clonotype appeared a few times. CDR3 residues: CASSGRPTEAFF. CDR3 bases: TGTGCCAGCAGTGGTCGGCCTACTGAAGCTTTCTTT. The genes are TRBV25-1 and TRBJ1-1; D is unclear. The CDR3 extends over 12 amino acids. CDR1 MGHDK and CDR2 SYGVNS come from the germline V gene. The ends were cut back, 4 bases at V and 5 bases at J, with 8 bases in the middle.

In this sample, this clonotype turned up a few times. The chain combines TRBV5-6 with TRBJ2-3; possibly TRBD1 or TRBD2 for D (5 bases each). Trimming stripped 1 base from V and 5 bases from J, with 11 bases between. Per the germline V gene, CDR1 is SGHDT and CDR2 is YYEEEE. The CDR3 is 14 amino acids. The CDR3 protein is CASSLPGRIDTQYF. CDR3 sequence (DNA): TGTGCCAGCAGCTTGCCAGGGAGAATAGATACGCAGTATTTT.

This clonotype has only a few counts. The chain employs TRBV6-2 or TRBV6-3 and TRBJ1-2; D not certain. The germline V gene has CDR1 MNHEY and CDR2 SVGEGT. The CDR3 extends over 17 amino acids. The germline V and J ends were trimmed by 2 bases and 4 bases, with 20 bases remaining between them. CDR3 nucleotide sequence: TGTGCCAGCAGTTACCCTCCCGCGAAAGGGTCAGGCTATGGCTACACCTTC. Residues: CASSYPPAKGSGYGYTF.

The V call is TRBV19, the J call TRBJ2-2, with 13 bases lining up with TRBD2. CDR3 length: 18 amino acids. The germline CDR1 and CDR2 sequences are LNHDA and SQIVND (reference sequence). The junction had 7 bases not matched to a gene; V was cut back by 6 bases and J by 0 bases. CDR3: CASSLGLAGPANTGELFF. The CDR3 nucleotides are TGTGCCAGTAGCCTGGGACTAGCGGGGCCCGCGAACACCGGGGAGCTGTTTTTT.

This clonotype was counted only a few times. The chain joins TRBV12-3 or TRBV12-4 to TRBJ1-2; maybe TRBD1 (6 bases). Trimming stripped 5 bases from V and 3 bases from J, with 16 bases between. The CDR3 loop spans 15 amino acids. The CDR3 DNA reads TGTGCCAGCAGTCCAGCTAGGGGGGGCTACTATGGCTACACCTTC. This encodes CASSPARGGYYGYTF.

The chain combines TRBV7-9 with TRBJ2-3, with 9 positions matching TRBD2. Germline V gene data show CDR1 as SEHNR and CDR2 as FQNEAQ (reference sequence). There are 15 residues in the CDR3. V was clipped by 3 bases and J by 9 bases; unmatched bases: 10. Written as DNA, the CDR3 is TGTGCCAGCAGCTTGGTGCTAGCGGGGACGCTCACGCAGTATTTT. It encodes CASSLVLAGTLTQYF.

This clonotype was detected ten times or more. This chain joins TRBV7-2 and TRBJ2-2, with TRBD2 matching 8 bases. V lost 6 bases and J lost 0; bases outside the gene matches: 3. CDR1 is SGHTA and CDR2 is FQGNSA in the germline V gene. The CDR3 extends over 15 amino acids. Here the CDR3 reads CASSYSGTNTGELFF. Here the CDR3 DNA reads TGTGCCAGCAGTTATAGCGGGACGAACACCGGGGAGCTGTTTTTT.

This clonotype was counted ten times or more. The gene calls are TRBV5-1 and TRBJ2-3; 8 bases are shared with TRBD1. Germline lookup yields CDR1 SGHRS and CDR2 YFSETQ. CDR3 size: 14 residues. V dropped 5 bases and J dropped 2; count of bases not matched to a gene: 4. The CDR3 DNA reads as TGCGCCAGCAGTTCAGGGGGCCCCACAGATACGCAGTATTTT. It yields the protein CASSSGGPTDTQYF.

This clonotype has at least ten counts. The genes are TRBV7-2 and TRBJ2-7; D is undetermined. The V end lost 4 bases, the J end lost 3 bases, and 4 bases lay between the germline ends. CDR1 is SGHTA and CDR2 is FQGNSA in the germline V gene. CDR3 length equals 11 residues. The CDR3 reads CASSSYYEQYF. CDR3 DNA sequence: TGTGCCAGCAGCTCCTACTACGAGCAGTACTTC. Together with reference TRBV7-2 and TRBJ2-7, the CDR3 gives the full variable domain: GAGVSQSPSNKVTEKGKDVELRCDPISGHTALYWYRQSLGQGLEFLIYFQGNSAPDKSGLPSDRFSAERTGGSVSTLTIQRTQQEDSAVYLCASSSYYEQYFGPGTRLTVT.

V and J are TRBV30 and TRBJ2-7; D is uncertain. Trimming removed 0 bases at V and 3 bases at J, with 9 bases between. This CDR3 region has 13 residues. CDR1 and CDR2 (germline): GTSNPN, SVGIG (reference sequence). The CDR3 here is CAWSVHVDYEQYF. CDR3 sequence (DNA): TGTGCCTGGAGTGTACACGTGGACTACGAGCAGTACTTC.

This clonotype was recorded at least ten times. The chain links TRBV7-2 to TRBJ2-1; D is unclear. CDR3 length: 14 residues. CDR1 and CDR2 from the germline V gene are SGHTA and FQGNSA. V dropped 6 bases and J dropped 3 bases, with 12 bases sitting between them. This CDR3 reads CASRATFDYNEQFF. CDR3 coding DNA: TGTGCCAGCAGGGCTACTTTCGACTACAATGAGCAGTTCTTC.

This clonotype was counted at least ten times. The rearrangement links TRBV12-3 or TRBV12-4 to TRBJ1-1; the D is unclear. Trimming cost V 8 bases and J 6 bases, with 13 bases left between them. The CDR3 is 12 residues long. The CDR3 is CASSLGSAEAFF. Written as DNA, the CDR3 is TGTGCCAGCTCTCTGGGGTCGGCTGAAGCTTTCTTT.

This chain connects TRBV20-1 to TRBJ2-7, with TRBD2 identical over 11 bases. V lost 2 bases to trimming and J lost 2 bases; unmatched junction nucleotides: 5. The CDR3 has 15 residues. The germline V gene encodes CDR1 DFQATT and CDR2 SNEGSKA (reference sequence). The CDR3 nucleotides are TGCAGTGCTAGACCAACTAGCGGGAGTGCCTACGAGCAGTACTTC. Translation: CSARPTSGSAYEQYF.

The sample holds a few counts of this clonotype. This sequence joins TRBV12-3 or TRBV12-4 and TRBJ1-2; 8 bases agree with TRBD1. The CDR3 spans 16 residues. The V and J ends lost 6 bases and 3 bases, in that order; junction bases with no gene match: 12. For the CDR3, the DNA is TGTGCCAGCAGCCTAAGACAGGGGCGGTCGGACTATGGCTACACCTTC. As protein: CASSLRQGRSDYGYTF.

The table lists this clonotype with many counts. V usage is TRBV7-9 and J usage is TRBJ1-5, with D possibly TRBD1 on 5 matching bases. CDR1 SEHNR and CDR2 FQNEAQ come from the germline V gene (reference sequence). The CDR3 sequence is 14 residues long. Trimming cost V 1 base and J 7 bases, with 11 bases left between them. Here the CDR3 reads CASSLGLGVQPQHF. The CDR3, as DNA: TGTGCCAGCAGCTTAGGGTTAGGGGTCCAGCCCCAGCATTTT. The whole variable domain, remainder taken from reference TRBV7-9 and TRBJ1-5, is DTGVSQNPRHKITKRGQNVTFRCDPISEHNRLYWYRQTLGQGPEFLTYFQNEAQLEKSRLLSDRFSAERPKGSFSTLEIQRTEQGDSAMYLCASSLGLGVQPQHFGDGTRLSIL.

This clonotype was found a few times. The chain is built from TRBV5-6 and TRBJ2-6; 9 bases are a match to TRBD1. From germline, CDR1 is SGHDT and CDR2 YYEEEE. V gave up 5 bases and J gave up 0 bases; unmatched junction bases: 9. This CDR3 spans 18 amino acids. For the CDR3, the DNA is TGTGCCAGCAGACTCCACCGGGACAGGGACTCTGGGGCCAACGTCCTGACTTTC. Translated: CASRLHRDRDSGANVLTF.

This clonotype was picked up a small number of times. The chain employs TRBV6-1 and TRBJ2-7; D is unresolved. Trimming removed 3 bases at V and 6 bases at J, with 12 bases between. Germline CDR1 MNHNS, CDR2 SASEGT. The CDR3 is made up of 13 amino acids. The CDR3 region is CASSETLRSEQYF. CDR3 bases: TGTGCCAGCAGTGAGACCCTACGATCCGAGCAGTACTTC.

This clonotype came up a few times. V and J are TRBV10-3 and TRBJ2-3, with 7 bases aligning to TRBD2. Germline V gives CDR1 ENHRY, CDR2 SYGVKD. Trimming cost V 4 bases and J 3 bases; bases outside gene matches: 13. This CDR3 comprises 17 residues. Here the CDR3 DNA reads TGTGCCATCAGTGTCCCCCCGGGCGGGGAGGGGACAGATACGCAGTATTTT. It specifies CAISVPPGGEGTDTQYF.

V and J are TRBV19 and TRBJ2-1, with 8 bases lining up with TRBD1. The CDR3 covers 16 residues. V trimming: 3 bases; J trimming: 1 base; junction bases outside the gene matches: 5. Germline V lookup: CDR1 LNHDA, CDR2 SQIVND (reference sequence). The CDR3: CASSMWGQVSYNEQFF. In nucleotides, the CDR3 is TGTGCCAGTAGTATGTGGGGACAGGTATCCTACAATGAGCAGTTCTTC.

This chain connects TRBV6-6 to TRBJ2-7; TRBD1 matches 9 bases. Germline V gene data show CDR1 as MNHNY and CDR2 as SVGAGI (reference sequence). The CDR3 runs to 13 residues. V was clipped by 8 bases and J by 4 bases; unmatched bases: 6. CDR3 DNA: TGTGCCAGCTCTGGGACAGGGCCGTACGAGCAGTACTTC. Amino acids: CASSGTGPYEQYF.

The chain links TRBV4-3 to TRBJ1-4; no firm D call. This CDR3 contains 16 residues. Germline V gives CDR1 LGHNA, CDR2 YSLEER. V lost 3 bases and J 5 bases, leaving 16 bases between the germline ends. CDR3 nucleotides: TGCGCCAGCAGCCAGGGAATCGGACGCAGAAATGAAAAACTGTTTTTT. Protein sequence: CASSQGIGRRNEKLFF.

This clonotype was picked up a small number of times. The CDR3 sequence: CSASLQVDEQFF. As DNA, the CDR3 is TGCAGTGCTAGTTTACAGGTGGATGAGCAGTTCTTC. This chain links TRBV20-1 with TRBJ2-1; D might be TRBD1 (5 bases). Germline CDR1 DFQATT, CDR2 SNEGSKA (reference sequence). There are 12 residues in the CDR3. The V gene lost 3 bases and the J gene lost 8 bases, with 11 bases spanning the gap.

In its sample, this clonotype was seen a few times. The V and J genes are TRBV10-2 and TRBJ2-2; D may be TRBD1 (8 bases). Germline lookup yields CDR1 WSHSY and CDR2 SAAADI. CDR3 length: 14 amino acids. The ends were cut back, 8 bases at V and 3 bases at J, with 13 bases in the middle. The CDR3 spells CASRTGRDTGELFF. The DNA for the CDR3 is TGCGCCAGCCGGACAGGGAGGGACACCGGGGAGCTGTTTTTT.